This record concerns one T cell receptor (beta chain) sequence. There is no known antigen for this receptor. No clone much larger than this one lies a single base away; base qualities are absent. This entry belongs to a study of graft-versus-host responses after intestinal transplantation (dated by TCRdb to about 2021). General notes on the study: The transplants that recipients received were multivisceral, liver-intestinal, or isolated intestinal. The cohort enrolled 24 intestinal transplant recipients, one of whom was a retransplant, and a few patients without pretransplant specimens were excluded. All recipients received anti-thymocyte globulin induction followed by maintenance tacrolimus and steroids for around three years. Rather than going through the commercial service, samples from a few later patients were sequenced in-house on an Illumina MiSeq and processed with MiXCR. After intestinal transplantation, graft-versus-host and host-versus-graft alloreactive T cell clones were followed in the graft, circulation and bone marrow using bulk TCR-beta CDR3 sequencing. A peak of at least 4% donor T cells among recipient peripheral blood mononuclear cells was the definition used for donor T cell macrochimerism. To identify alloreactive clones, pre-transplant mixed lymphocyte reaction products were sequenced and then compared with unstimulated pre-transplant donor and recipient T cells.

The time point label, as the study defines it: cells obtained before transplantation from donor or recipient. CD3+CD4+ and CD3+CD8+ populations were FACS-sorted from unstimulated pre-transplant donor and recipient cells taken from spleen or lymph nodes. The library was made by the immunoSEQ multiplex PCR assay. In most patients, genomic DNA was isolated using the Qiagen DNeasy Blood and Tissue Kit and sent frozen to Adaptive Biotechnologies for TCR sequencing. For most patients, genomic DNA was subjected to high-throughput TCR-beta CDR3 sequencing by Adaptive Biotechnologies. As for the original processing: Adaptive's ImmunoSEQ software was the source of the TCR sequencing data for 18 patients, while three other patients were processed with MiXCR and VDJtools. To correct CD4 versus CD8 sorting errors, sequences present in both subsets at a frequency ratio below 5:1 were removed. Because the origin of CDR3 nucleotide sequences shared between donor and recipient could not be assigned, those sequences were removed. At least 2-fold expansion over unstimulated cells and a minimum CFSE-low frequency of 0.002% (template counts) or 0.001% (read counts) were required for clones to be classified as alloreactive. A clone was considered mappable if detected in the sequenced pre-transplant spleen, lymph node, or MLR CFSE-low populations of the donor or recipient. The cumulative frequency of alloreactive clones was calculated as a percentage of all sequences, weighted by copy number. TCRdb re-hosts the immuneACCESS table, in-frame sequences only. Its copies lack some clones; in the studies checked, an unresolved V gene accounts for under half of them, and the cause for the rest is not known. V, J and clone size reflect that table, while D and trimming were determined from the DNA. This sample lists some 140,000 clones; just over 90% were detected once. About 0.16% of the sample is held by the ten biggest clonotypes.

The CDR3 has 13 amino acids, counting the end cysteine and phenylalanine. The kept DNA is CDR3 alone, 39 bases in frame from the first base. Looking up the germline V gene yields CDR1 SGHVS and CDR2 FQNEAQ. What the authors observed across the whole study: The conclusions were limited by the relatively low number and heterogeneity of the intestinal transplant patients. Early after transplant, declines in HvG clones were associated with peak levels of circulating GvH clones. GvH clones were found in recipient bone marrow, and some of the GvH clones appeared earlier in ileal mucosa or blood, which is consistent with an intestinal mucosal origin. In the allografts of patients with donor T cell macrochimerism, GvH to HvG T cell clonal ratios were high.

The source was unstimulated CD4+ T cells sorted from spleen or lymph node cells, collected before intestinal transplant. The clonotype comes from a human donor who received an intestinal transplant. The sequence links TRBV7-8 to TRBJ2-5; a tentative D call is TRBD2 (5 bases match). Matching the DNA end better, TRBJ2-7 makes the J call doubtful. The sequence in DNA is TGTGCCAGCAGCTTAGGCCTAGCATACGAGCAGTACTTC. Its translation reads: CASSLGLAYEQYF.